The 31 T cell receptor beta chains in this list originate from one sample, sequenced in a study of Tregs in tolerant kidney transplant recipients. Here immunoSEQ multiplex PCR was the method, and the copy in TCRdb shows in-frame clones only, minus some. The sample yields roughly 120,000 clones, roughly nine tenths seen once. The specimen sequenced was CD4+ T cells from blood. These receptors came from a human donor in good health.

This clone was observed once. V usage is TRBV5-4 and J usage is TRBJ1-1, with D possibly being TRBD1 (5 bases). The CDR3 is made up of 16 amino acids. The V gene lost 4 bases and the J gene lost 2 bases, with 18 bases spanning the gap. CDR1 and CDR2 (germline): SGHNT, YYREEE (reference sequence). CDR3 sequence reads: CASSLPTGQGNTEAFF. DNA for the CDR3: TGTGCCAGCAGCCTTCCTACGGGGCAGGGAAACACTGAAGCTTTCTTT.

The genes are TRBV11-2 and TRBJ2-1; 9 positions agree with TRBD1. Germline assignment: CDR1 SGHAT and CDR2 FQNNGV. CDR3 length equals 15 residues. Germline trimming cut 7 bases from V and 6 bases from J; bases unmatched to any gene: 10. The CDR3 is CASIQQGANGNEQFF. The CDR3 coding sequence is TGTGCCAGCATCCAACAGGGGGCGAATGGCAATGAGCAGTTCTTC.

This chain uses TRBV19 with TRBJ1-5; 9 positions agree with TRBD1. This CDR3 is built from 14 residues. V lost 4 bases to trimming and J lost 7 bases; unmatched junction nucleotides: 5. CDR1 is LNHDA and CDR2 is SQIVND in the germline V gene (reference sequence). CDR3 region: CASSTTGGGQPQHF. The CDR3, as DNA: TGTGCCAGTAGTACAACAGGGGGCGGACAGCCCCAGCATTTT.

In this sample, this clone turned up once. The V and J genes are TRBV18 and TRBJ2-3, with D uncertain. Germline V gives CDR1 KGHSH, CDR2 LQKENI. V was shortened by 6 bases and J by 2 bases, with 18 bases between the two germline ends. The CDR3 runs to 16 residues. The CDR3 spells CASSPVLASFTDTQYF. For the CDR3, the DNA is TGTGCCAGCTCCCCGGTTTTGGCGAGCTTCACAGATACGCAGTATTTT. Full variable domain (rest looked up from reference TRBV18 and TRBJ2-3): NAGVMQNPRHLVRRRGQEARLRCSPMKGHSHVYWYRQLPEEGLKFMVYLQKENIIDESGMPKERFSAEFPKEGPSILRIQQVVRGDSAAYFCASSPVLASFTDTQYFGPGTRLTVL.

This chain connects TRBV11-2 to TRBJ1-4; TRBD1 aligns across 9 bases. The CDR3 is made up of 17 amino acids. CDR1 is SGHAT, CDR2 FQNNGV, per germline. The trim removed 0 bases at V and 14 bases at J, leaving 16 bases unmatched. The CDR3 DNA reads as TGTGCCAGCAGCTTAGAGCCCCGGGCGGGACAGGGCGGAAGGCTGTTTTTT. Its protein product is CASSLEPRAGQGGRLFF.

The chain joins TRBV21-1 to TRBJ1-5. TRBV21-1 is a known pseudogene. The length of the CDR3 is 15 residues. This CDR3 reads CASSKAPRGNQPQHF. The CDR3 DNA reads TGTGCCAGCAGCAAAGCACCCCGGGGCAATCAGCCCCAGCATTTT.

This clone was detected only a few times. This chain links TRBV6-1 with TRBJ1-6, with D uncertain. Between the trimmed V and J ends, which lost 7 bases and 3 bases, there was a span of 13 bases. CDR1 is MNHNS and CDR2 is SASEGT in the germline V gene. There are 15 residues in the CDR3. The CDR3 nucleotides are TGTGCCAGCATGGCGAGTTCGTACTATAATTCACCCCTCCACTTT. This sequence encodes CASMASSYYNSPLHF.

The rearrangement uses TRBV13 and TRBJ2-5; 9 bases align to TRBD2. There are 17 residues in the CDR3. The germline gives CDR1 PRHDT, CDR2 FYEKMQ (reference sequence). V lost 4 bases to trimming and J lost 4 bases; unmatched junction nucleotides: 13. The CDR3 sequence is CASSSYSTSGTRETQYF. The CDR3 DNA is TGTGCCAGCAGCTCCTACTCGACTAGCGGAACTAGAGAGACCCAGTACTTC.

The chain has TRBV2 and TRBJ1-2, with D perhaps TRBD1 (5 bases). CDR3 length: 13 amino acids. V was pared by 5 bases and J by 6 bases, with 13 bases between. Per germline, CDR1 SNHLY and CDR2 FYNNEI. CDR3 loop: CASSTRGTDGYTF. The CDR3 DNA sequence: TGTGCCAGCAGTACGAGAGGGACGGATGGCTACACCTTC.

This chain links TRBV5-5 with TRBJ1-2; D is unresolved. CDR1 and CDR2 from the germline V gene are SGHKS and YYEKEE (reference sequence). The CDR3 covers 14 residues. The V gene lost 2 bases and the J gene lost 1 base, with 9 bases spanning the gap. CDR3 nucleotides: TGTGCCAGCAGCTTAATGTATGATAACTATGGCTACACCTTC. The encoded protein is CASSLMYDNYGYTF. Full variable domain (missing parts from reference TRBV5-5 and TRBJ1-2): DAGVTQSPTHLIKTRGQQVTLRCSPISGHKSVSWYQQVLGQGPQFIFQYYEKEERGRGNFPDRFSARQFPNYSSELNVNALLLGDSALYLCASSLMYDNYGYTFGSGTRLTVV.

On this clone: Other DNA sequences in this sample translate to the same CDR3. This chain connects TRBV18 to TRBJ2-7; no reliable D call. The CDR3 totals 12 residues. Germline CDR1 is KGHSH and CDR2 is LQKENI. V was clipped by 3 bases and J by 7 bases, with 10 bases between them. Here the CDR3 reads CASSPRRDEQYF. The CDR3 DNA reads TGTGCCAGCTCACCCCGAAGGGATGAGCAGTACTTC.

The chain couples TRBV6-5 to TRBJ1-2; unclear D gene. The CDR3 contains 14 residues. Germline loops: CDR1 MNHEY, CDR2 SVGAGI. V dropped 7 bases and J dropped 0 bases, with 12 bases sitting between them. CDR3 bases: TGTGCCAGCATCGGGCCAGGTGCTAACTATGGCTACACCTTC. Translating gives CASIGPGANYGYTF.

The genes are TRBV18 and TRBJ2-3; 8 bases match TRBD2. The CDR3 consists of 18 residues. Germline V gene sequence: CDR1 KGHSH, CDR2 LQKENI. Trimming at V came to 2 bases and at J to 5 bases, leaving 15 bases not matched to a gene. This chain's CDR3 is CASSPTLFSGRMGDTQYF. The CDR3 nucleotides read TGTGCCAGCTCACCAACACTCTTCAGCGGGAGAATGGGAGATACGCAGTATTTT.

This clone was recorded once. This chain connects TRBV30 to TRBJ1-2; D remains unclear. V was clipped by 3 bases and J by 0 bases, with 8 bases between them. This CDR3 comprises 13 residues. CDR1 and CDR2 from the germline V gene are GTSNPN and SVGIG (reference sequence). The DNA for the CDR3 is TGTGCCTGGAGGGACCCTCCTAACTATGGCTACACCTTC. Its translation: CAWRDPPNYGYTF.

The chain combines TRBV5-5 with TRBJ2-7; the D call may be TRBD1 or TRBD2 (5 bases each). V shed 0 bases and J shed 2 bases, with 9 bases lying between them. The germline V gene encodes CDR1 SGHKS and CDR2 YYEKEE (reference sequence). The CDR3 covers 14 residues. The CDR3 DNA sequence: TGTGCCAGCAGCTTGGTAGGGACGACCTACGAGCAGTACTTC. This encodes CASSLVGTTYEQYF.

This chain links TRBV11-2 with TRBJ2-7; either TRBD1 or TRBD2 may fit D (6 bases each). In germline, CDR1 is SGHAT, CDR2 FQNNGV. Trimming took off 4 bases at V and 0 bases at J, with 16 bases between the two ends. The CDR3 totals 16 residues. CDR3 nucleotides: TGTGCCAGCAGCTCGATCGGGAGAGGGGGCTCCTACGAGCAGTACTTC. Its translation is CASSSIGRGGSYEQYF.

This rearrangement joins TRBV25-1 to TRBJ1-2, with TRBD1 as a possible D gene (5 bases). CDR3 size: 13 residues. Germline CDR1 and CDR2: MGHDK and SYGVNS. V was shortened by 7 bases and J by 4 bases, with 13 bases between the two germline ends. The CDR3 DNA is TGTGCCAGCACAGGGAACAGAGTCTATGGCTACACCTTC. Translating it yields CASTGNRVYGYTF.

This chain connects TRBV7-9 to TRBJ1-1; 9 nucleotides line up with TRBD1. Per the germline V gene, CDR1 is SEHNR and CDR2 is FQNEAQ (reference sequence). The CDR3 is 15 amino acids. V was pared by 5 bases and J by 7 bases, with 11 bases of the junction left unmatched. The CDR3 here is CASSPSRDRESEAFF. The DNA of the CDR3 is TGTGCCAGCAGCCCGAGTCGGGACAGGGAAAGTGAAGCTTTCTTT.

V gene TRBV29-1 combines with J gene TRBJ1-1; D is unresolved. CDR3 length equals 12 residues. Trimming pared 4 bases from V and 1 base from J, leaving 7 bases between. The V gene's germline CDR1 is SQVTM and CDR2 ANQGSEA. The CDR3 nucleotides read TGCAGCGTTGCGCGGCAGAACACTGAAGCTTTCTTT. It specifies CSVARQNTEAFF.

The V call is TRBV29-1, the J call TRBJ1-1; TRBD1 agrees at 10 bases. Germline loops: CDR1 SQVTM, CDR2 ANQGSEA. The CDR3 runs to 13 residues. The V and J ends lost 8 bases and 1 base, in that order; junction bases with no gene match: 4. The CDR3 spells CSCRDRGNTEAFF. CDR3 sequence (DNA): TGCAGCTGCCGGGACAGGGGGAACACTGAAGCTTTCTTT.

J is TRBJ1-1 and V is TRBV6-5; a possible D gene is TRBD1 (5 bases). From germline, CDR1 is MNHEY and CDR2 SVGAGI. Trimming shortened V by 5 bases and J by 3 bases, and 10 bases separated the two germline ends. This CDR3 contains 13 residues. CDR3 coding DNA: TGTGCCAGCAGTGTATCCAGGGACACTGAAGCTTTCTTT. Translation gives CASSVSRDTEAFF.

V and J are TRBV6-1 and TRBJ1-2; 7 nucleotides line up with TRBD1. The germline V gene encodes CDR1 MNHNS and CDR2 SASEGT. Germline trimming cut 7 bases from V and 3 bases from J; bases unmatched to any gene: 8. The CDR3 totals 14 residues. Here the CDR3 reads CASTIRGMDYGYTF. DNA for the CDR3: TGTGCCAGCACCATCAGGGGGATGGACTATGGCTACACCTTC.

The genes are TRBV5-1 and TRBJ1-5; D is unclear. The V end was cut by 0 bases, the J end by 6 bases, with 10 bases between. Germline assignment: CDR1 SGHRS and CDR2 YFSETQ. The CDR3 has 14 amino acids. DNA for the CDR3: TGCGCCAGCAGCTTGGGGGATGTCGGTCAGCCCCAGCATTTT. It is translated as CASSLGDVGQPQHF.

This chain joins TRBV30 and TRBJ1-1, with D unclear. Per the germline V gene, CDR1 is GTSNPN and CDR2 is SVGIG (reference sequence). V was clipped by 5 bases and J by 1 base, with 11 bases between them. CDR3 size: 13 residues. As DNA, the CDR3 is TGTGCCTGGTCGCACAGCCGGAACACTGAAGCTTTCTTT. Its translation: CAWSHSRNTEAFF.

CDR3 coding DNA: TGTGCCAGCAGTTACCCCCAGGGGAGGTCTACCAAGGCTTTCTTT. This translates into CASSYPQGRSTKAFF. The chain has TRBV6-6 and TRBJ1-1, with a tentative D call TRBD1 (6 bases). CDR3 length: 15 amino acids. The germline V gene has CDR1 MNHNY and CDR2 SVGAGI (reference sequence). V lost 2 bases and J 11 bases, leaving 21 bases between the germline ends.

V is TRBV19 and J is TRBJ2-7, with D perhaps TRBD2 (6 bases). The CDR3 spans 15 residues. Germline V gives CDR1 LNHDA, CDR2 SQIVND (reference sequence). Trimming pared 4 bases from V and 2 bases from J, leaving 15 bases between. The CDR3 DNA is TGTGCCAGTAGTAAATCCACGGGGGTGACCTACGAGCAGTACTTC. It yields the protein CASSKSTGVTYEQYF.

This rearrangement joins TRBV5-1 to TRBJ2-3; D is uncertain. V lost 0 bases and J lost 0, with 14 bases in between. The CDR3 totals 17 residues. In germline, CDR1 is SGHRS, CDR2 YFSETQ. CDR3 DNA: TGCGCCAGCAGCTTGGCCTTGGTGACCACCAGCACAGATACGCAGTATTTT. It specifies CASSLALVTTSTDTQYF.

This chain links TRBV7-8 with TRBJ1-2, with TRBD1 as a possible D gene (5 bases). The CDR3 contains 14 residues. The germline V and J ends were trimmed by 5 bases and 4 bases, with 14 bases remaining between them. Germline V CDR1 and CDR2: SGHVS, FQNEAQ. CDR3 region: CASSPGTASYGYTF. As DNA, the CDR3 is TGTGCCAGCAGCCCGGGGACGGCTTCCTATGGCTACACCTTC.

The chain links TRBV15 to TRBJ2-3; a weak D match, TRBD2 (5 bases). Germline lookup yields CDR1 LNHNV and CDR2 YYDKDF (reference sequence). The CDR3 has 15 residues. V was cut by 6 bases and J by 1 base, with 14 bases left in between. The CDR3 DNA reads TGTGCCACCAGATCGGAGAGGGCAGGCACAGATACGCAGTATTTT. This codes for CATRSERAGTDTQYF.

The table lists this clone with a few counts. The chain combines TRBV4-1 with TRBJ2-2; TRBD2 aligns across 9 bases. Germline CDR1 is MGHRA and CDR2 is YSYEKL. V lost 2 bases to trimming and J lost 3 bases; unmatched junction nucleotides: 7. The CDR3 covers 17 residues. CDR3 DNA sequence: TGCGCCAGCAGCCAATGGCTAGCGGGGCGATACACCGGGGAGCTGTTTTTT. Amino acid sequence: CASSQWLAGRYTGELFF.

The count of this clone is one. The gene calls are TRBV6-5 and TRBJ1-2, with D tentatively TRBD1 (5 bases). The CDR3 contains 13 residues. V lost 2 bases, J lost 6 bases, and 10 bases lay in between. Germline V CDR1 and CDR2: MNHEY, SVGAGI. The CDR3 spells CASSYRQSNGYTF. The CDR3 bases are TGTGCCAGCAGTTACCGACAGAGCAATGGCTACACCTTC.